The clone carrying this TCR beta chain has more than one count but fewer than ten. Its antigen remains unknown. The record originates from a study of CD8 T cells in ankylosing spondylitis. Each CDR3 protein gets one entry after TCRdb re-called the 5' RACE reads with MiXCR. The sample carries 250,000 to 350,000 distinct CDR3 sequences, under 25% recorded once. Overall study findings and caveats: Significant enrichment of disease-linked clones was reportedly seen in matched ankylosing spondylitis synovial fluid.

The material sequenced was blood, either unsorted or a sorted T cell fraction (not recorded which). The clonotype comes from a female donor with ankylosing spondylitis or in good health (not recorded which).

CDR3 DNA sequence: TGTGCCAGCAGCTTGCGTGCGGGAGTCAAAAACAATGAGCAGTTCTTC. It codes for CASSLRAGVKNNEQFF. V gene TRBV11-2 combines with J gene TRBJ2-1; 7 bases align to TRBD2. Germline CDR1 and CDR2: SGHAT and FQNNGV. The CDR3 has 16 amino acids. V lost 3 bases to trimming and J lost 5 bases; unmatched junction nucleotides: 10.